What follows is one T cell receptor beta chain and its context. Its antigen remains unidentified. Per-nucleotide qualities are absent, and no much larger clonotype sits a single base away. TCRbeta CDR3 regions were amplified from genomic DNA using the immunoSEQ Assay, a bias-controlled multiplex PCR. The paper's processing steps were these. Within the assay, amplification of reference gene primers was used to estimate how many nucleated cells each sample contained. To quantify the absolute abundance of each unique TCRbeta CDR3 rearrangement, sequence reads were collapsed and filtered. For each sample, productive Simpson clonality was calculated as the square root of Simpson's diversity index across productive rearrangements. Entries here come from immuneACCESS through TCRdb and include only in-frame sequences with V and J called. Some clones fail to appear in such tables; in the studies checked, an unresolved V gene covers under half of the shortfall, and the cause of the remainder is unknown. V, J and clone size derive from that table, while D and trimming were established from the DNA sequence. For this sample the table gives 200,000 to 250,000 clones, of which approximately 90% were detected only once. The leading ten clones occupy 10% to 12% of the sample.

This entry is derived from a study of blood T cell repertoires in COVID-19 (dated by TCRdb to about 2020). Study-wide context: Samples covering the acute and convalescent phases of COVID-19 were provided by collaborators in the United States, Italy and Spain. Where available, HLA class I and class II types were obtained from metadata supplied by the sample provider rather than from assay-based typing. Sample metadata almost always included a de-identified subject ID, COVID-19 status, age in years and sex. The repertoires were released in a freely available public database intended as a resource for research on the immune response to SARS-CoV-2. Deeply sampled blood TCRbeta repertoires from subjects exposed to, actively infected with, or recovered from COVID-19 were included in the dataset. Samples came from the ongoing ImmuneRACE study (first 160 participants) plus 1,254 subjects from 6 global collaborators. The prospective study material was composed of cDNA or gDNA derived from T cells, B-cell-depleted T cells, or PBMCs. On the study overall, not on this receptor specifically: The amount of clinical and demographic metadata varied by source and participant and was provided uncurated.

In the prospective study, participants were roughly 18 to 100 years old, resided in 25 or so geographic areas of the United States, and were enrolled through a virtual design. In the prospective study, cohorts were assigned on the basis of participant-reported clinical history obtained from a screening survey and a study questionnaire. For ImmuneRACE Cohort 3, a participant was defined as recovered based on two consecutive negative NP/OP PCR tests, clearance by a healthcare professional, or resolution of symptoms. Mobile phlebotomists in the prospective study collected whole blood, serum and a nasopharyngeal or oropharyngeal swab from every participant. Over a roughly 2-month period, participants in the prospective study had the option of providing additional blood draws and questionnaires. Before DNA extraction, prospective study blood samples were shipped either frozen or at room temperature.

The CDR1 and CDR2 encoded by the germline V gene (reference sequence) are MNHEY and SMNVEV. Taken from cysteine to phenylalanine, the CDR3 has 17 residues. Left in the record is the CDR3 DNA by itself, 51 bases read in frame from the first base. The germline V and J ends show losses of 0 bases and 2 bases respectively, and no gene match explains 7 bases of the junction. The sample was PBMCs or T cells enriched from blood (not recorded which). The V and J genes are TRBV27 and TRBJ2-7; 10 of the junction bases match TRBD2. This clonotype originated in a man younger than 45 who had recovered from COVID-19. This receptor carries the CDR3 CASSLSASGGITYEQYF. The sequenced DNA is TGTGCCAGCAGTTTATCCGCTAGCGGGGGTATTACCTACGAGCAGTACTTC.